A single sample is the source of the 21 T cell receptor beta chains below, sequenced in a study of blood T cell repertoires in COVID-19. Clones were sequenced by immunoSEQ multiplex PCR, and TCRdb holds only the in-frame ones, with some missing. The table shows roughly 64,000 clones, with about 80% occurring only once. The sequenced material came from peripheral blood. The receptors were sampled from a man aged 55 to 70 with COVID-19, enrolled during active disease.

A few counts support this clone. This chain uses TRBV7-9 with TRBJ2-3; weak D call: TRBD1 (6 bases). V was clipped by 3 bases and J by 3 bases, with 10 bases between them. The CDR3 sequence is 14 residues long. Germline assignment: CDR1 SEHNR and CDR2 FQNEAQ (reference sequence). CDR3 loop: CASSLRGSTDTQYF. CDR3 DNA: TGTGCCAGCAGCTTGAGGGGGAGTACAGATACGCAGTATTTT.

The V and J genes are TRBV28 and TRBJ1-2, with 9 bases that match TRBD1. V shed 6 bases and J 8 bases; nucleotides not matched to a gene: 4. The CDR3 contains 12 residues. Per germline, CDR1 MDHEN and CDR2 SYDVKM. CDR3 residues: CASRTGGGGYTF. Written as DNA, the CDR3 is TGTGCCAGCAGGACAGGGGGAGGCGGCTACACCTTC.

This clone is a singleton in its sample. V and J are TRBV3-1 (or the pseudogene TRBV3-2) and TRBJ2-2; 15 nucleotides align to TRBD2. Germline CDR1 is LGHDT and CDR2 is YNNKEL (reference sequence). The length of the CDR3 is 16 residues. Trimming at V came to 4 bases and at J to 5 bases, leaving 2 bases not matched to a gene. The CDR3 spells CASSRGTSGGTGELFF. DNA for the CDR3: TGTGCCAGCAGCCGGGGGACTAGCGGGGGGACCGGGGAGCTGTTTTTT.

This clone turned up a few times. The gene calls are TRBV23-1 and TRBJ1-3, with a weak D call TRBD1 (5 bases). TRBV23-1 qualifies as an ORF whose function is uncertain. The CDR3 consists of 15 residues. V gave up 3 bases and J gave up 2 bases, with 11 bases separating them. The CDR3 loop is CASSHEDKPGNTIYF. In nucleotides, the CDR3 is TGCGCCAGCAGTCACGAGGACAAGCCTGGAAACACCATATATTTT.

CDR3 coding DNA: TGTGCCAGCAGTGAAGAGCCCACCTACTATGGCTACACCTTC. Translated, it gives CASSEEPTYYGYTF. The chain has TRBV6-1 and TRBJ1-2; D call uncertain. V was shortened by 1 base and J by 3 bases, with 9 bases between the two germline ends. Germline values: CDR1 MNHNS, CDR2 SASEGT. The CDR3 runs 14 residues.

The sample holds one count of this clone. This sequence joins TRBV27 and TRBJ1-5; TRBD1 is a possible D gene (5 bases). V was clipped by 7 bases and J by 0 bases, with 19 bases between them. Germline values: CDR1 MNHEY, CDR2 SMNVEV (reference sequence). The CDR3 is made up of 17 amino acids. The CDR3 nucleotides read TGTGCCAGCACTAAACTCGCAGGGTTTTATAGCAATCAGCCCCAGCATTTT. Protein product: CASTKLAGFYSNQPQHF.

The CDR3 region is CASSSGTGLTYEQYF. CDR3 nucleotide sequence: TGTGCCAGCAGTTCCGGGACAGGGTTAACCTACGAGCAGTACTTC. The chain recombines TRBV6-5 with TRBJ2-7; 9 bases align to TRBD1. CDR1 and CDR2 (germline): MNHEY, SVGAGI. This CDR3 spans 15 amino acids. J was trimmed by 2 bases and V by 4 bases; bases with no gene match: 6.

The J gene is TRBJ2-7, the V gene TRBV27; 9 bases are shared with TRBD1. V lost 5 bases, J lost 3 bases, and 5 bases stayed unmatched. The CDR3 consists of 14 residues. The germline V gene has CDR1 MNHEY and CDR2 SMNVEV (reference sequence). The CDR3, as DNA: TGTGCCAGCAGTCATGGGACAGGGCTCTACGAGCAGTACTTC. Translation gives CASSHGTGLYEQYF.

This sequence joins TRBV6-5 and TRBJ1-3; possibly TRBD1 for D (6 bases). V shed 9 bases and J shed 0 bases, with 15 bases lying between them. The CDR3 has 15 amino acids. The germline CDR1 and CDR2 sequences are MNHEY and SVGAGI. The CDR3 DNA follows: TGTGCCAGTCAGCAGGGGATCAGCTCTGGAAACACCATATATTTT. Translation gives CASQQGISSGNTIYF.

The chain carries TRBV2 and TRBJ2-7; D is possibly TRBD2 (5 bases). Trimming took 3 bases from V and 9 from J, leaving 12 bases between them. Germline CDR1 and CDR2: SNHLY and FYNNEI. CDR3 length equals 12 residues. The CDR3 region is CASSERMSGQYF. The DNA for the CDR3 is TGTGCCAGCAGTGAGAGGATGAGCGGGCAGTACTTC.

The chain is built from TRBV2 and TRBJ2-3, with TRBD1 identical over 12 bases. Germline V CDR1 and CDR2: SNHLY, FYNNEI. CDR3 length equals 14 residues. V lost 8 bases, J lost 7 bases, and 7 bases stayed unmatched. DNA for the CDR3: TGTGCCAGCGAAGGGACAGGGGGCAAAAATACGCAGTATTTT. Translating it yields CASEGTGGKNTQYF.

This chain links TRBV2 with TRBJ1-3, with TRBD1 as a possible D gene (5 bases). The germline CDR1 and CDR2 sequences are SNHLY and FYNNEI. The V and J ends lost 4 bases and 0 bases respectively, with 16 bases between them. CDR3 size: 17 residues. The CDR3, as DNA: TGTGCCAGCAGTGGGGGGGTAGGCGGCTACTCTGGAAACACCATATATTTT. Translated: CASSGGVGGYSGNTIYF.

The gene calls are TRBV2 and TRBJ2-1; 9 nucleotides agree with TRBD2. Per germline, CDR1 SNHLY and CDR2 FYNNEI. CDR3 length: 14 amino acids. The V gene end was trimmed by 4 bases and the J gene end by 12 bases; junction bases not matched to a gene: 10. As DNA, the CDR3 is TGTGCCAGCAGTGCCGGGACTAGCAATGGGGCGCAGTTCTTC. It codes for CASSAGTSNGAQFF.

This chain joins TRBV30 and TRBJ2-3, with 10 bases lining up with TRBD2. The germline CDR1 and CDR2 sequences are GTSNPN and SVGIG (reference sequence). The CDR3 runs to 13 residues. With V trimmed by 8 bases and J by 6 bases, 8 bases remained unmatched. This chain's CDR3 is CAAGGSGRDTQYF. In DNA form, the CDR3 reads TGTGCCGCGGGAGGTAGCGGGAGGGATACGCAGTATTTT.

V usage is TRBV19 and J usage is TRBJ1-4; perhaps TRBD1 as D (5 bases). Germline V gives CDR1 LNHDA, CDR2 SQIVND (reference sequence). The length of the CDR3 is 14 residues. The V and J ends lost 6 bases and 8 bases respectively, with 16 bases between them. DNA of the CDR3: TGTGCCAGTAGACGTGGGACGGGGGGAGAAAAACTGTTTTTT. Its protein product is CASRRGTGGEKLFF.

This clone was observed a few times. The CDR3 coding sequence is TGCAGCGTTGAAGATGGGGCAGGGGACTCCTACGAGCAGTACTTC. Translating it yields CSVEDGAGDSYEQYF. The chain combines TRBV29-1 with TRBJ2-7; D perhaps matches TRBD1 (6 bases). CDR1 is SQVTM, CDR2 ANQGSEA, per germline. This CDR3 is 15 amino acids long. Trimming pared 0 bases from V and 0 bases from J, leaving 12 bases between.

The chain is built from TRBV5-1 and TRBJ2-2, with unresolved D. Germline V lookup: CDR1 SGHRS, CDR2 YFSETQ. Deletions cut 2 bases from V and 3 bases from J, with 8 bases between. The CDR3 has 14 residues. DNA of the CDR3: TGCGCCAGCAGCTTTAACGGGTACACCGGGGAGCTGTTTTTT. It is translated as CASSFNGYTGELFF. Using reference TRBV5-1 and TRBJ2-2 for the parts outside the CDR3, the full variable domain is KAGVTQTPRYLIKTRGQQVTLSCSPISGHRSVSWYQQTPGQGLQFLFEYFSETQRNKGNFPGRFSGRQFSNSRSEMNVSTLELGDSALYLCASSFNGYTGELFFGEGSRLTVL.

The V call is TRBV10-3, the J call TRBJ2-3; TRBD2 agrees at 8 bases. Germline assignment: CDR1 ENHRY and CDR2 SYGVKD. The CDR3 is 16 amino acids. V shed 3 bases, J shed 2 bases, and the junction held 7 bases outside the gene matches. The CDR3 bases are TGTGCCATCAGTGAAGCGGGGGCGCCTACCACAGATACGCAGTATTTT. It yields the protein CAISEAGAPTTDTQYF.

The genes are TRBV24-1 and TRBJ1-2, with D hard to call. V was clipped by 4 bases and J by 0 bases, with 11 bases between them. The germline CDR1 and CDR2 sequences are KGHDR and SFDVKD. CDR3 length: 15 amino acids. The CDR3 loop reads CATSETTRANYGYTF. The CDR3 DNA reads TGTGCCACCAGTGAGACGACAAGAGCTAACTATGGCTACACCTTC.

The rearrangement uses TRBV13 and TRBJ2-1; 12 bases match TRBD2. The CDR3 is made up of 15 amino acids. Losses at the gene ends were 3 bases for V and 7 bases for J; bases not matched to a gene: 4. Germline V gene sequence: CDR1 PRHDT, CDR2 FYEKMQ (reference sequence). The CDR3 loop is CASSLTSGSPNEQFF. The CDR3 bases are TGTGCCAGCAGCTTGACTAGCGGGAGTCCTAATGAGCAGTTCTTC.

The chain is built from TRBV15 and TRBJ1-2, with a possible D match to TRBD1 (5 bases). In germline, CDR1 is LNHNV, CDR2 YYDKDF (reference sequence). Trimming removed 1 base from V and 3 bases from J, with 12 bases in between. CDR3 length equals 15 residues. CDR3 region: CATSRVGTGDYGYTF. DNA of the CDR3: TGTGCCACCAGCAGAGTAGGGACTGGGGACTATGGCTACACCTTC.